Below are 2 T cell receptor beta chains sequenced from a single sample in a study of blood T cell repertoires in COVID-19. TCRdb's copy holds only in-frame clones and misses some; the assay was immunoSEQ multiplex PCR. The sample has some 220,000 clones; roughly four fifths are singletons. The sample was peripheral blood. The receptors originated from a woman in her seventies with COVID-19, enrolled during active disease.

The chain employs TRBV5-1 and TRBJ2-2, with a weak D call TRBD2 (6 bases). The CDR3 contains 13 residues. Trimming left V 5 bases short and J 6 bases short, with 11 bases between. Germline-derived CDR1 and CDR2 are SGHRS and YFSETQ. The CDR3 DNA reads as TGCGCCAGCAGATTCGGGAGCTCCGGGGAGCTGTTTTTT. Protein: CASRFGSSGELFF.

The chain combines TRBV28 with TRBJ2-2; D is possibly TRBD2 (5 bases). Germline V gene sequence: CDR1 MDHEN, CDR2 SYDVKM. The CDR3 runs to 13 residues. V was cut by 1 base and J by 7 bases, with 7 bases left in between. The DNA for the CDR3 is TGTGCCAGCAGTTTATCGGCGGGCGGGGAGCTGTTTTTT. Its protein is CASSLSAGGELFF.